A single sample gave rise to the 19 T cell receptor beta chains below, sequenced in a study of T cell changes during pregnancy in multiple sclerosis. Clones were sequenced by immunoSEQ multiplex PCR, and TCRdb holds only the in-frame ones, with some missing. The sample lists more than 40,000 clones; almost 95% were seen once. Here the sequenced sample was CD8+ T cells from peripheral blood mononuclear cells, taken in the first trimester of pregnancy. The source is a female donor with multiple sclerosis, enrolled in a pregnancy study.

The chain combines TRBV29-1 with TRBJ2-1; TRBD1 might be the D (5 bases). There are 15 residues in the CDR3. Germline CDR1 and CDR2: SQVTM and ANQGSEA. The V gene lost 0 bases and the J gene lost 0 bases, with 9 bases spanning the gap. CDR3 residues: CSVEDRQGSYNEQFF. CDR3 in DNA: TGCAGCGTTGAAGATCGGCAGGGCTCCTACAATGAGCAGTTCTTC.

This clone was counted a single time. The V gene is TRBV7-9, the J gene TRBJ2-7; tentative D call: TRBD1 (5 bases). Germline loops: CDR1 SEHNR, CDR2 FQNEAQ (reference sequence). The V end was cut by 1 base, the J end by 3 bases, with 10 bases between. The CDR3 contains 14 residues. The CDR3 sequence: CASSLVGQFYEQYF. The CDR3 DNA sequence: TGTGCCAGCAGCTTAGTGGGGCAGTTCTACGAGCAGTACTTC.

The chain is built from TRBV18 and TRBJ1-4; D is possibly TRBD1 (6 bases). The CDR3 sequence is 20 residues long. V shed 3 bases and J shed 0 bases, with 23 bases lying between them. Germline V gives CDR1 KGHSH, CDR2 LQKENI. The CDR3: CASSPSNYRAMVATNEKLFF. For the CDR3, the DNA is TGTGCCAGCTCACCCTCAAATTACAGGGCTATGGTCGCAACTAATGAAAAACTGTTTTTT. The whole variable domain, remainder taken from reference TRBV18 and TRBJ1-4, is NAGVMQNPRHLVRRRGQEARLRCSPMKGHSHVYWYRQLPEEGLKFMVYLQKENIIDESGMPKERFSAEFPKEGPSILRIQQVVRGDSAAYFCASSPSNYRAMVATNEKLFFGSGTQLSVL.

This sequence joins TRBV27 and TRBJ2-7, with 9 bases aligning to TRBD1. The germline CDR1 and CDR2 sequences are MNHEY and SMNVEV (reference sequence). J was trimmed by 0 bases and V by 0 bases; bases with no gene match: 6. The CDR3 has 17 amino acids. CDR3: CASSLSPQGAYSYEQYF. The CDR3 DNA is TGTGCCAGCAGTTTATCTCCACAGGGGGCTTACTCCTACGAGCAGTACTTC.

This chain links TRBV2 with TRBJ1-1; 7 positions agree with TRBD1. J lost 10 bases, V lost 10 bases, and 3 bases had no gene match. CDR1 and CDR2 from the germline V gene are SNHLY and FYNNEI. CDR3 length: 9 residues. The CDR3 bases are TGTGCCACCGGGACAGCAGCTTTCTTT. Protein product: CATGTAAFF.

The chain joins TRBV19 to TRBJ1-2; a possible D gene is TRBD1 (5 bases). CDR3 length: 15 amino acids. Germline CDR1 and CDR2: LNHDA and SQIVND (reference sequence). Trimming pared 8 bases from V and 4 bases from J, leaving 20 bases between. The CDR3 protein is CASGSTVPNSYGYTF. The CDR3 DNA follows: TGTGCCAGTGGGTCGACAGTCCCAAATTCCTATGGCTACACCTTC.

The rearrangement links TRBV7-9 to TRBJ1-4; D possibly corresponds to TRBD1 (5 bases). V was cut by 4 bases and J by 8 bases, with 11 bases left in between. Germline V gene lookup returns CDR1 SEHNR and CDR2 FQNEAQ (reference sequence). The CDR3 extends over 13 amino acids. The CDR3 sequence is CASSSGLREKLFF. The CDR3 region has the DNA TGTGCCAGCAGCTCGGGACTGCGGGAAAAACTGTTTTTT.

J is TRBJ2-1 and V is TRBV7-9; D is unclear. Germline V gene sequence: CDR1 SEHNR, CDR2 FQNEAQ (reference sequence). Trimming removed 4 bases at V and 0 bases at J, with 13 bases between. This CDR3 is built from 16 residues. Here the CDR3 reads CASSSLTVSSYNEQFF. For the CDR3, the DNA is TGTGCCAGCAGCTCCCTAACGGTAAGCTCCTACAATGAGCAGTTCTTC.

This rearrangement joins TRBV7-9 to TRBJ2-1; 11 bases are a match to TRBD2. The V gene end was trimmed by 5 bases and the J gene end by 7 bases; junction bases not matched to a gene: 10. The CDR3 is 16 amino acids. CDR1 and CDR2 from the germline V gene are SEHNR and FQNEAQ (reference sequence). The CDR3 loop reads CASSDVAGGPTNEQFF. CDR3 coding DNA: TGTGCCAGCAGCGATGTAGCGGGGGGGCCCACAAATGAGCAGTTCTTC.

In DNA form, the CDR3 reads TGTGCCAGCAGCGCGGGACAGGGAAGAAACACCATATATTTT. Protein sequence: CASSAGQGRNTIYF. The chain couples TRBV7-6 to TRBJ1-3, with 9 positions matching TRBD1. Germline V gene lookup returns CDR1 SGHVS and CDR2 FNYEAQ. V lost 5 bases and J lost 5; bases outside the gene matches: 4. CDR3 length: 14 residues.

This chain connects TRBV7-9 to TRBJ2-7, with 14 positions matching TRBD2. V lost 6 bases and J lost 1; bases outside the gene matches: 2. The CDR3 loop spans 15 amino acids. Germline loops: CDR1 SEHNR, CDR2 FQNEAQ (reference sequence). The CDR3 loop reads CASSGTSGSSYEQYF. The DNA for the CDR3 is TGTGCCAGCAGTGGGACTAGCGGGAGTTCCTACGAGCAGTACTTC.

The chain has TRBV19 and TRBJ1-1, with 7 bases lining up with TRBD1. The CDR3 has 12 residues. The germline gives CDR1 LNHDA, CDR2 SQIVND (reference sequence). Trimming took 10 bases from V and 8 from J; bases not matched to a gene: 10. CDR3 amino acids: CATTHTGAEAFF. CDR3 nucleotides: TGTGCCACCACGCATACAGGGGCCGAAGCTTTCTTT. Complete variable domain (other parts from reference TRBV19 and TRBJ1-1): DGGITQSPKYLFRKEGQNVTLSCEQNLNHDAMYWYRQDPGQGLRLIYYSQIVNDFQKGDIAEGYSVSREKKESFPLTVTSAQKNPTAFYLCATTHTGAEAFFGQGTRLTVV.

V and J are TRBV7-2 and TRBJ2-3; 12 nucleotides line up with TRBD2. The CDR3 extends over 16 amino acids. With V trimmed by 4 bases and J by 5 bases, 7 bases remained unmatched. CDR1 and CDR2 from the germline V gene are SGHTA and FQGNSA. The CDR3 DNA is TGTGCCAGCAGCTCCCTAGCGGGGGGGCTTCTAGATACGCAGTATTTT. This translates into CASSSLAGGLLDTQYF.

The V gene is TRBV25-1, the J gene TRBJ2-3; 11 nucleotides line up with TRBD2. The trim removed 3 bases at V and 4 bases at J, leaving 3 bases unmatched. Germline CDR1 reads MGHDK; CDR2 reads SYGVNS. The CDR3 consists of 15 residues. CDR3 nucleotides: TGTGCCAGCAGTGATTCGGGACTAGCGGCAGATACGCAGTATTTT. This gives the protein CASSDSGLAADTQYF. The whole variable domain, remainder taken from reference TRBV25-1 and TRBJ2-3, is EADIYQTPRYLVIGTGKKITLECSQTMGHDKMYWYQQDPGMELHLIHYSYGVNSTEKGDLSSESTVSRIRTEHFPLTLESARPSHTSQYLCASSDSGLAADTQYFGPGTRLTVL.

The DNA for the CDR3 is TGCGCCAGCAGCCAAGGGTTCGCAGGGGGCTCCTATGGCTACACCTTC. It specifies CASSQGFAGGSYGYTF. V usage is TRBV4-1 and J usage is TRBJ1-2, with 8 bases that match TRBD1. Unmatched junction bases numbered 8, after V lost 1 base and J lost 4 bases. The germline gives CDR1 MGHRA, CDR2 YSYEKL. The CDR3 runs to 16 residues.

The J gene is TRBJ2-7, the V gene TRBV30; perhaps TRBD2 as D (6 bases). Germline V gives CDR1 GTSNPN, CDR2 SVGIG (reference sequence). V lost 0 bases, J lost 3 bases, and 15 bases lay in between. The CDR3 covers 15 residues. CDR3: CAWSVIRGSVYEQYF. The CDR3 DNA sequence: TGTGCCTGGAGTGTTATACGGGGGAGCGTCTACGAGCAGTACTTC.

This chain links TRBV21-1 with TRBJ2-2; the tabulated D call, TRBD2, remains unverified against the DNA. TRBV21-1 is termed a pseudogene. This CDR3 contains 17 residues. CDR3 bases: TGTGCCAGCAGCAATTCGCGTAGGGAGGTCAACACCGGGGAGCTGTTTTTT. As protein: CASSNSRREVNTGELFF.

This clone was seen just once. V and J are TRBV9 and TRBJ2-1, with D perhaps matching TRBD2 (5 bases). The V and J ends lost 1 base and 2 bases respectively, with 16 bases between them. The germline CDR1 and CDR2 sequences are SGDLS and YYNGEE. The CDR3 consists of 17 residues. CDR3 sequence (DNA): TGTGCCAGCAGCGTATTGGGCAGAGCGGACGCCTACAATGAGCAGTTCTTC. It translates to CASSVLGRADAYNEQFF.

The CDR3: CASSLADSGGETQYF. The CDR3 DNA sequence: TGTGCCAGCAGCTTAGCGGATAGCGGGGGAGAGACCCAGTACTTC. The J gene is TRBJ2-5, the V gene TRBV7-2; 9 nucleotides agree with TRBD2. The germline V gene encodes CDR1 SGHTA and CDR2 FQGNSA. Trimming at V came to 0 bases and at J to 4 bases, leaving 3 bases not matched to a gene. CDR3 length equals 15 residues.